The 29 T cell receptor beta chains given below trace back to one sample, sequenced in a study of T-cell reconstitution after alpha-beta-depleted transplantation in children. Unique molecular identifiers were incorporated into the prepared TCRbeta library. Using its own MiXCR run on the PCR reads, TCRdb lists one record per CDR3 protein. The sample carries 350,000 to 500,000 distinct CDR3 sequences, roughly 44% recorded once. Sample: PBMCs, taken before TCRalphabeta/CD19-depleted stem cell transplant. The source is a girl aged 2-10 years with aplastic anemia, due to receive a stem cell transplant.

This clonotype was seen a few times. V gene TRBV29-1 combines with J gene TRBJ1-2, with D tentatively TRBD1 (6 bases). Trimming removed 1 base from V and 3 bases from J, with 12 bases in between. The CDR3 sequence is 14 residues long. CDR1 is SQVTM, CDR2 ANQGSEA, per germline. DNA of the CDR3: TGCAGCGTTGAAGGGACAGTTAAGGACTATGGCTACACCTTC. This codes for CSVEGTVKDYGYTF.

The sample holds a few counts of this clonotype. CDR3 region: CASSPLGQVETQYF. The CDR3 region has the DNA TGTGCCAGCAGTCCGCTGGGACAGGTCGAGACCCAGTACTTC. The rearrangement joins TRBV12-3 or TRBV12-4 to TRBJ2-5; 8 bases line up with TRBD1. CDR3 length: 14 residues. The V and J ends lost 5 bases and 5 bases, in that order; junction bases with no gene match: 7.

J is TRBJ2-2 and V is TRBV28; TRBD1 matches 8 bases. Germline V lookup: CDR1 MDHEN, CDR2 SYDVKM. Losses at the gene ends were 6 bases for V and 6 bases for J; bases not matched to a gene: 6. The CDR3 is made up of 14 amino acids. CDR3 loop: CASRQTGDAGELFF. The CDR3 region has the DNA TGTGCCAGCAGACAGACAGGGGACGCCGGGGAGCTGTTTTTT. Full variable domain (outside the CDR3, taken from reference TRBV28 and TRBJ2-2): DVKVTQSSRYLVKRTGEKVFLECVQDMDHENMFWYRQDPGLGLRLIYFSYDVKMKEKGDIPEGYSVSREKKERFSLILESASTNQTSMYLCASRQTGDAGELFFGEGSRLTVL.

V usage is TRBV29-1 and J usage is TRBJ2-1; a possible D gene is TRBD1 (6 bases). The V and J ends lost 1 base and 4 bases respectively, with 8 bases between them. Per germline, CDR1 SQVTM and CDR2 ANQGSEA. The CDR3 is 13 amino acids. The DNA for the CDR3 is TGCAGCGTTGAAGGCACAGGGTACAATGAGCAGTTCTTC. Protein: CSVEGTGYNEQFF.

In this sample, this clonotype turned up a few times. The V gene is TRBV15, the J gene TRBJ2-3; D not certain. Germline-derived CDR1 and CDR2 are LNHNV and YYDKDF (reference sequence). The germline V and J ends were trimmed by 3 bases and 6 bases, with 7 bases remaining between them. The CDR3 has 12 residues. The CDR3 sequence: CATSRKEDTQYF. The CDR3 DNA reads TGTGCCACCAGCAGGAAGGAGGATACGCAGTATTTT. Complete variable domain (other parts from reference TRBV15 and TRBJ2-3): DAMVIQNPRYQVTQFGKPVTLSCSQTLNHNVMYWYQQKSSQAPKLLFHYYDKDFNNEADTPDNFQSRRPNTSFCFLDIRSPGLGDTAMYLCATSRKEDTQYFGPGTRLTVL.

The rearrangement uses TRBV4-1 and TRBJ2-2; 10 bases are shared with TRBD2. Unmatched junction bases numbered 12, after V lost 3 bases and J lost 5 bases. This CDR3 comprises 18 residues. The germline V gene has CDR1 MGHRA and CDR2 YSYEKL. CDR3 coding DNA: TGCGCCAGCAGCCATGAGAGCGGGAGGGCCATAGGGACCGGGGAGCTGTTTTTT. Its protein product is CASSHESGRAIGTGELFF.

This clonotype was seen more than once but under ten times. The chain employs TRBV20-1 and TRBJ2-2; the D call may be TRBD1 or TRBD2 (5 bases each). V was cut by 0 bases and J by 4 bases, with 18 bases left in between. Germline V gives CDR1 DFQATT, CDR2 SNEGSKA (reference sequence). This CDR3 spans 17 amino acids. CDR3 sequence reads: CSARDQTRGAGTGELFF. The CDR3 DNA is TGCAGTGCTAGAGATCAAACGAGGGGCGCCGGCACCGGGGAGCTGTTTTTT.

V is TRBV29-1 and J is TRBJ2-1; D is undetermined. The V and J ends lost 3 bases and 12 bases respectively, with 12 bases between them. The CDR3 covers 11 residues. In germline, CDR1 is SQVTM, CDR2 ANQGSEA. CDR3 amino acids: CSVDEFLGQFF. The DNA for the CDR3 is TGCAGCGTTGATGAGTTCTTGGGGCAGTTCTTC.

The gene calls are TRBV20-1 and TRBJ1-4, with TRBD1 matching over 9 bases. V gave up 6 bases and J gave up 7 bases; unmatched junction bases: 9. The CDR3 has 14 residues. Germline CDR1 is DFQATT and CDR2 is SNEGSKA (reference sequence). The CDR3 loop reads CSAHGDREVEKLFF. The CDR3 DNA reads as TGCAGTGCCCATGGGGACAGGGAAGTTGAAAAACTGTTTTTT.

The chain recombines TRBV12-3 or TRBV12-4 with TRBJ1-1, with D hard to call. The CDR3 spans 13 residues. Trimming pared 6 bases from V and 2 bases from J, leaving 10 bases between. CDR3 residues: CASSKTANTEAFF. For the CDR3, the DNA is TGTGCCAGCAGCAAAACAGCTAACACTGAAGCTTTCTTT.

This clonotype was seen ten or more times. The chain recombines TRBV5-5 with TRBJ2-7; 13 bases line up with TRBD2. Germline V CDR1 and CDR2: SGHKS, YYEKEE (reference sequence). After removal of 4 bases from V and 2 bases from J, the junction contained 9 bases not matched to a gene. This CDR3 spans 17 amino acids. The CDR3 region is CASSPARGTSGTYEQYF. CDR3 bases: TGTGCCAGCAGCCCGGCTAGGGGGACTAGCGGGACCTACGAGCAGTACTTC.

The rearrangement joins TRBV5-1 to TRBJ2-3; D is ambiguous. Germline-derived CDR1 and CDR2 are SGHRS and YFSETQ. V was clipped by 3 bases and J by 6 bases, with 8 bases between them. The CDR3 is made up of 12 amino acids. DNA of the CDR3: TGCGCCAGCAGCTCCCATTATGATACGCAGTATTTT. Its protein is CASSSHYDTQYF.

This clonotype was detected only a few times. The V and J genes are TRBV6-5 and TRBJ2-7, with D perhaps matching TRBD1 (5 bases). The CDR3 runs to 15 residues. Germline loops: CDR1 MNHEY, CDR2 SVGAGI. V lost 0 bases, J lost 5 bases, and 14 bases lay in between. DNA for the CDR3: TGTGCCAGCAGTTACTCGGTCGCAGGGTTCAACGAGCAGTACTTC. Its translation is CASSYSVAGFNEQYF.

The rearrangement joins TRBV7-6 to TRBJ2-7; 11 nucleotides agree with TRBD2. The V and J ends lost 1 base and 3 bases, in that order; junction bases with no gene match: 5. This CDR3 has 16 residues. From germline, CDR1 is SGHVS and CDR2 FNYEAQ. The CDR3 region has the DNA TGTGCCAGCAGCTTAGATAGCGGGGGGGCACTCTACGAGCAGTACTTC. Encoded protein: CASSLDSGGALYEQYF. Complete variable domain (other parts from reference TRBV7-6 and TRBJ2-7): GAGVSQSPRYKVTKRGQDVALRCDPISGHVSLYWYRQALGQGPEFLTYFNYEAQQDKSGLPNDRFSAERPEGSISTLTIQRTEQRDSAMYRCASSLDSGGALYEQYFGPGTRLTVT.

This clonotype came up a few times. The chain employs TRBV3-1 and TRBJ2-1, with D maybe TRBD1 (7 bases). CDR3 size: 14 residues. The V and J ends lost 6 bases and 3 bases respectively, with 12 bases between them. Germline values: CDR1 LGHDT, CDR2 YNNKEL (reference sequence). Here the CDR3 DNA reads TGTGCCAGCAGGCGGGGACAGTACTACAATGAGCAGTTCTTC. Translation: CASRRGQYYNEQFF.

CDR3 coding DNA: TGCAGTGGAACAGGGGGCTCCAATCAGCCCCAGCATTTT. It translates to CSGTGGSNQPQHF. This rearrangement joins TRBV20-1 to TRBJ1-5; 9 bases fit TRBD1. V dropped 7 bases and J dropped 3; count of bases not matched to a gene: 4. The length of the CDR3 is 13 residues. Germline V gene data show CDR1 as DFQATT and CDR2 as SNEGSKA (reference sequence).

This clonotype has just a few counts. V and J are TRBV24-1 and TRBJ2-7, with D possibly TRBD1 on 6 matching bases. V lost 7 bases and J 2 bases, leaving 11 bases between the germline ends. Germline V gene data show CDR1 as KGHDR and CDR2 as SFDVKD. CDR3 length: 13 amino acids. CDR3 DNA: TGTGCCACCAGACGCCGGGACACCTACGAGCAGTACTTC. It codes for CATRRRDTYEQYF.

The chain is built from TRBV19 and TRBJ2-4; 10 bases are a match to TRBD1. The V segment lost 6 bases and the J segment 8 bases; nucleotides outside the gene matches: 4. In germline, CDR1 is LNHDA, CDR2 SQIVND (reference sequence). The CDR3 extends over 13 amino acids. DNA of the CDR3: TGTGCCAGTAGCCTGGACAGGGGGGACATTCAGTACTTC. Its protein product is CASSLDRGDIQYF. Full variable domain (rest looked up from reference TRBV19 and TRBJ2-4): DGGITQSPKYLFRKEGQNVTLSCEQNLNHDAMYWYRQDPGQGLRLIYYSQIVNDFQKGDIAEGYSVSREKKESFPLTVTSAQKNPTAFYLCASSLDRGDIQYFGAGTRLSVL.

The gene calls are TRBV6-1 and TRBJ2-7; 10 bases map to TRBD2. The CDR3 has 14 residues. Unmatched junction bases numbered 9, after V lost 10 bases and J lost 3 bases. CDR1 and CDR2 from the germline V gene are MNHNS and SASEGT. CDR3 amino acids: CATQRTSGFYEQYF. The CDR3 coding sequence is TGTGCCACCCAGAGGACTAGCGGTTTCTACGAGCAGTACTTC.

This clonotype was found once. The CDR3: CASSLFSGGAFGETQYF. Here the CDR3 DNA reads TGTGCCAGCAGCTTGTTCAGCGGGGGGGCCTTTGGGGAGACCCAGTACTTC. The chain joins TRBV5-5 to TRBJ2-5, with TRBD2 matching 10 bases. CDR1 is SGHKS and CDR2 is YYEKEE in the germline V gene (reference sequence). CDR3 length: 17 amino acids. Germline trimming cut 1 base from V and 5 bases from J; bases unmatched to any gene: 11.

This clonotype was recorded a few times. A read error may explain this, as a much larger clone is one base away. This chain joins TRBV27 and TRBJ2-1; no firm D call. CDR1 MNHEY and CDR2 SMNVEV come from the germline V gene (reference sequence). The CDR3 contains 14 residues. The CDR3 DNA follows: TGTGCCAGCAGTCCCGCGGTCACCTACAATGAGCATTTCTTC. Translation: CASSPAVTYNEHFF.

The gene calls are TRBV29-1 and TRBJ2-7; no clear D gene. CDR1 and CDR2 from the germline V gene are SQVTM and ANQGSEA. With 7 bases removed from V and 1 base from J, the gap between germline ends came to 8 bases. The CDR3 runs to 11 residues. The CDR3 sequence: CSATHSYEQYF. As DNA, the CDR3 is TGCAGCGCCACCCATTCCTACGAGCAGTACTTC.

The table lists this clonotype with a count of one. This sequence joins TRBV28 and TRBJ1-1, with D possibly matching TRBD1 (6 bases). Germline loops: CDR1 MDHEN, CDR2 SYDVKM. V lost 5 bases and J lost 0, with 13 bases in between. CDR3 length: 15 amino acids. In DNA, the CDR3 is TGTGCCAGCAGTGGGGAAACAGGGATGAACACTGAAGCTTTCTTT. Translated, it gives CASSGETGMNTEAFF. Full variable domain (outside the CDR3, taken from reference TRBV28 and TRBJ1-1): DVKVTQSSRYLVKRTGEKVFLECVQDMDHENMFWYRQDPGLGLRLIYFSYDVKMKEKGDIPEGYSVSREKKERFSLILESASTNQTSMYLCASSGETGMNTEAFFGQGTRLTVV.

The chain combines TRBV20-1 with TRBJ1-2; 8 bases match TRBD1. The CDR3 sequence is 13 residues long. CDR1 is DFQATT, CDR2 SNEGSKA, per germline (reference sequence). Losses at the gene ends were 5 bases for V and 3 bases for J; bases not matched to a gene: 5. The CDR3 reads CSAPDREDYGYTF. The CDR3 DNA follows: TGCAGTGCTCCGGACAGGGAGGACTATGGCTACACCTTC.

This clonotype was seen a few times. The chain couples TRBV20-1 to TRBJ2-1; 13 bases are shared with TRBD2. There are 16 residues in the CDR3. V was pared by 1 base and J by 8 bases, with 8 bases of the junction left unmatched. Germline values: CDR1 DFQATT, CDR2 SNEGSKA (reference sequence). The CDR3 nucleotides are TGCAGTGCTAGAGCCTGGGAACTAGCGGGAGGGGATGAGCAGTTCTTC. It encodes CSARAWELAGGDEQFF.

This clonotype was seen at least ten times. This sequence joins TRBV29-1 and TRBJ2-5, with D perhaps TRBD2 (5 bases). The CDR3 runs 12 residues. CDR1 and CDR2 from the germline V gene are SQVTM and ANQGSEA. V was shortened by 5 bases and J by 1 base, with 8 bases between the two germline ends. CDR3: CSVKGGQETQYF. DNA for the CDR3: TGCAGCGTTAAAGGAGGCCAAGAGACCCAGTACTTC.

For this clonotype: Being one base from a much bigger clone, this may be a read error. The chain employs TRBV5-6 and TRBJ2-1; 9 bases fit TRBD1. V lost 1 base and J lost 5; bases outside the gene matches: 10. Per germline, CDR1 SGHDT and CDR2 YYEEEE. This CDR3 is built from 17 residues. The DNA of the CDR3 is TGTGCCAGCAGCTTGCGGCATAGGACAGGGGATAACAATGAGCAGTTCTTC. Encoded protein: CASSLRHRTGDNNEQFF.

There are a few counts of this clonotype. V is TRBV25-1 and J is TRBJ1-1; D is possibly TRBD1 (5 bases). V lost 8 bases, J lost 3 bases, and 22 bases lay in between. There are 16 residues in the CDR3. Per germline, CDR1 MGHDK and CDR2 SYGVNS. The CDR3 spells CASVEDRWGADTEAFF. The CDR3 DNA sequence: TGTGCCAGCGTGGAGGATAGGTGGGGCGCGGACACTGAAGCTTTCTTT.

This clonotype was counted many times. The chain carries TRBV27 and TRBJ2-7; no clear D. The CDR3 totals 13 residues. Trimming shortened V by 6 bases and J by 5 bases, and 14 bases separated the two germline ends. CDR1 and CDR2 from the germline V gene are MNHEY and SMNVEV (reference sequence). CDR3 coding DNA: TGTGCCAGCAGCCGAAATTTGGGGAACGAGCAGTACTTC. Amino acid sequence: CASSRNLGNEQYF.